The rows below give T cell receptor beta chains drawn from one sample of a study of shared clonotypes between healthy human individuals. Clones were read by immunoSEQ multiplex PCR, and TCRdb kept only the in-frame ones, dropping some. This table holds a few million clones, approximately 95% found once. Source material: naive CD4+ T cells from PBMCs. These TCRs come from a man aged 18 to 35 in good health. Some clones in this sample may be carry-over from other donors' samples. Each CDR3 is given with its conserved first and last residue. D genes are given only for firm matches. Clone sizes are given selectively: once, few, many, or a class where the clone is expanded.

TRBV6-5	.	TRBJ1-5	.	TGTGCCAGCAGTTATCCCATGTTTCGGCCCCAGCATTTT	CASSYPMFRPQHF
TRBV2	.	TRBJ1-2	.	TGTGCCAGCAGTGTAGGGCCCGGGGGCTACACCTTC	CASSVGPGGYTF
TRBV5-1	.	TRBJ2-7	.	TGCGCCAGCAGTGTGGGGACGCCCAAGCTCTACGAGCAGTACTTC	CASSVGTPKLYEQYF
TRBV19	.	TRBJ1-2	TRBD1	TGTGCCAGTAGTCCCTGGACAGGGTTTACCCCCTATGGCTACACCTTC	CASSPWTGFTPYGYTF
TRBV28	.	TRBJ1-5	.	TGTGCCAGCAGTAGGGCCCCTAGCAATCAGCCCCAGCATTTT	CASSRAPSNQPQHF
TRBV7-2	.	TRBJ1-2	.	TGTGCCAGCAGCTTACAGGGAGGGTTGTATGGCTACACCTTC	CASSLQGGLYGYTF
TRBV27	.	TRBJ1-5	.	TGTGCCAGCAGTTTATTGTCCTCCGGACTAAATCAGCCCCAGCATTTT	CASSLLSSGLNQPQHF
TRBV5-6	once	TRBJ1-2	.	TGTGCCAGCAGCTTGAAGGACGGTATGTGGAGTGGCTACACCTTC	CASSLKDGMWSGYTF
TRBV19	.	TRBJ1-2	TRBD1	TGTGCCAGTAGTACTCGGACAGGGACGGAGTCTGGCTACACCTTC	CASSTRTGTESGYTF
TRBV28	.	TRBJ2-1	.	TGTGCCAGCAGCCAGGGGGGGTCGGCGTACAATGAGCAGTTCTTC	CASSQGGSAYNEQFF
TRBV18	.	TRBJ2-5	.	TGTGCCAGCTCACCTTTGCAGGGACTCCAAGAGACCCAGTACTTC	CASSPLQGLQETQYF
TRBV27	.	TRBJ2-1	.	TGTGCCAGCACCAACCCGGCAGCCGGCTACAATGAGCAGTTCTTC	CASTNPAAGYNEQFF
TRBV4-3	.	TRBJ2-2	TRBD2	TGCGCCAGCAGCCTTCAGTATTTCCAGACTAGCGGGAGGTCGGGCGGGGAGCTGTTTTTT	CASSLQYFQTSGRSGGELFF
TRBV4-2	.	TRBJ2-7	TRBD1	TGTGCCAGCAGCTCCCGGGACAGCTACGAGCAGTACTTC	CASSSRDSYEQYF
TRBV6-5	.	TRBJ1-1	.	TGTGCCAGCGGGGCAGCTAACACTGAAGCTTTCTTT	CASGAANTEAFF
TRBV14	.	TRBJ1-1	TRBD1	TGTGCCAGCAGCCAGGTCCGACAGGGTTGGGCTGAAGCTTTCTTT	CASSQVRQGWAEAFF
TRBV25-1	.	TRBJ2-5	.	TGTGCCAGCAGTGAGAACAGGGCTAGCGGCAGTATGTCCCAGTACTTC	CASSENRASGSMSQYF
TRBV20-1	once	TRBJ2-7	.	TGCAGTGCTAGAGGGGGGAGCGAGCAGTACTTC	CSARGGSEQYF
TRBV28	once	TRBJ2-6	TRBD1	TGTGCCAGCAGTTTACCTCAGGGGGCCACTGGGGCCAACGTCCTGACTTTC	CASSLPQGATGANVLTF
TRBV7-3	.	TRBJ2-7	TRBD1	TGTGCCAGCAGCTCAGCCCCGGCGGGACAGGGTCCCTACGAGCAGTACTTC	CASSSAPAGQGPYEQYF
TRBV9	.	TRBJ2-3	TRBD2	TGTGCCAGCACCGCCGGGGGGGCCGGCACAGATACGCAGTATTTT	CASTAGGAGTDTQYF
TRBV5-8	once	TRBJ1-4	.	TGTGCCAGCAGCTTGGCCCAGCGGACAACTAATGAAAAACTGTTTTTT	CASSLAQRTTNEKLFF
TRBV27	.	TRBJ2-5	.	TGTGCCAGCAACACAAATGGGGGGGCTCGAGAGACCCAGTACTTC	CASNTNGGARETQYF
TRBV5-1	.	TRBJ2-7	.	TGCGCCAGCAGCCCGCGAGGGTCAAGGGACGAGCAGTACTTC	CASSPRGSRDEQYF
TRBV5-4	.	TRBJ2-7	.	TGTGCCAGCAGCCCCGGAGGGCCCAGCTCCGGCGAGCAGTACTTC	CASSPGGPSSGEQYF
TRBV11-2	.	TRBJ2-2	.	TGTGCCAGCAGCTTAGTTGTTTGGAGTCAAACCGGGGAGCTGTTTTTT	CASSLVVWSQTGELFF
TRBV25-1	few	TRBJ2-7	TRBD1	TGTGCCAGCAGTGCGGGACAGGGCTACGAGCAGTACTTC	CASSAGQGYEQYF
TRBV11-2	few	TRBJ1-2	.	TGTGCCAGCAGCTTAGACGGATACTATGGCTACACCTTC	CASSLDGYYGYTF
TRBV5-1	once	TRBJ2-1	.	TGCGCCAGCAGTCGAGCCGGGAGCTCCTACAATGAGCAGTTCTTC	CASSRAGSSYNEQFF
TRBV28	.	TRBJ2-2	TRBD1	TGTGCCAGCAGGCGGGACAGGGTCAACACCGGGGAGCTGTTTTTT	CASRRDRVNTGELFF
TRBV30	.	TRBJ2-1	.	TGTGCCTGGGGGCTCAGGATTCAGGGCCCCTCGCACAATGAGCAGTTCTTC	CAWGLRIQGPSHNEQFF
TRBV7-2	.	TRBJ1-1	.	TGTGCCAGCAGCATAACCAGGGGTAACACTGAAGCTTTCTTT	CASSITRGNTEAFF
TRBV28	.	TRBJ2-7	TRBD1	TGTGCCAGCACGGGGACAGCCTACTACGAGCAGTACTTC	CASTGTAYYEQYF
TRBV4-1	.	TRBJ2-1	.	TGCGCCAGCAGCCCCCGGATGAACAATGAGCAGTTCTTC	CASSPRMNNEQFF
TRBV11-2	.	TRBJ2-3	TRBD1	TGTGCCAGCAGTCCCAACCCCGCAGGGGGCAGTGGGGCGGCAAATACGCAGTATTTT	CASSPNPAGGSGAANTQYF
TRBV2	.	TRBJ1-1	TRBD1	TGTGCCAGCAGTGTCAGAGGGCCAGGGGGCACTGAAGCTTTCTTT	CASSVRGPGGTEAFF
TRBV9	.	TRBJ2-1	.	TGTGCCAGCAGCCCCCGGACGTACGGCGGATACAATGAGCAGTTCTTC	CASSPRTYGGYNEQFF